Included here is one T cell receptor (beta chain) sequence, with context. Each CDR3 protein gets one entry after TCRdb re-called the 5' RACE reads with MiXCR. The table records about 64,000 distinct CDR3 sequences, 18% of them present only once. This sample is drawn from a study of early T cells in non-severe SARS-CoV-2 infection. Germline-derived CDR1 and CDR2 are MNHNS and SASEGT. The CDR3 sequence is 15 residues long. With 5 bases clipped from V and 3 bases from J, the junction kept 6 bases outside the gene matches. The receptor was derived from an adult who was a healthcare worker with PCR-confirmed SARS-CoV-2 infection or an uninfected control (not recorded which). Sample: whole blood, taken at baseline. The chain recombines TRBV6-1 with TRBJ1-5; 8 bases agree with TRBD1. The DNA of the CDR3 is TGTGCCAGCAGTATCCAGACAGGGGTCAATCAGCCCCAGCATTTT. Translated, it gives CASSIQTGVNQPQHF.